This T cell receptor (beta chain) was retrieved from a study of blood T cell repertoires in COVID-19. Across the study: PBMCs, B-cell-depleted T cells, or T cells were the source of the cDNA or gDNA that made up the material.

V lost 3 bases, J lost 4 bases, and 12 bases lay in between. CDR3 length equals 14 residues. The germline V gene has CDR1 LNHDA and CDR2 SQIVND (reference sequence). In the authors' workflow: Amplification of reference gene primers was used by the study to estimate nucleated cell counts. The table came from immunoSEQ multiplex PCR; TCRdb's copy has only in-frame clones and leaves some out. Clone size and the V and J calls come from that table; the DNA yielded D and trimming. This table has around 250,000 clones, roughly 80% appearing once. This chain uses TRBV19 with TRBJ1-2; D gene ambiguous. The sequence was obtained from a woman between 18 and 30 years old with acute or convalescent COVID-19. The specimen sequenced was peripheral blood. This chain's CDR3 is CASSIFIGGYGYTF. DNA of the CDR3: TGTGCCAGTAGTATTTTTATCGGAGGCTATGGCTACACCTTC.